This TCR beta chain was recorded in a study of OX40 agonist ivuxolimab in advanced cancers. In the study overall: Patients in dose escalation had liver, melanoma, kidney or head and neck cancers. Patients were about 83% male with ages roughly 20 to 85, mean approximately 58. Whole-study findings and limits: Some of the lowest clonal expansion was seen in partial responders at 0.1-3.0 mg/kg. Researchers report that CD8+ T cells had, on average, more expanded clones than CD4+.

Some clones are missing from TCRdb's copy, which holds only in-frame ones; the method was immunoSEQ multiplex PCR. The table includes almost 80,000 clones, 84% detected once. Note on this clone: Antigen unknown.

V was shortened by 5 bases and J by 7 bases, with 17 bases between the two germline ends. Per the germline V gene, CDR1 is MDHEN and CDR2 is SYDVKM. The length of the CDR3 is 15 residues. The sample here was CD4+ or CD8+ T cells sorted from blood, taken in a trial of the OX40 agonist ivuxolimab. The TCR sequence derives from an adult with an advanced solid tumor such as melanoma, head and neck, liver or kidney cancer. The chain is built from TRBV28 and TRBJ1-4; weak D call: TRBD1 (6 bases). The CDR3 protein is CASSPPGARGEKLFF. CDR3 coding DNA: TGTGCCAGCAGTCCACCAGGGGCGCGGGGTGAAAAACTGTTTTTT.